This T cell receptor (beta chain) was captured by sequencing in a study of technical replicates of blood from a handful of donors. Clones were sequenced by immunoSEQ multiplex PCR, and TCRdb holds only the in-frame ones, with some missing. Of about 75,000 clones listed, around 97% are singletons. From germline, CDR1 is LGHNA and CDR2 YNFKEQ. The CDR3 is made up of 15 amino acids. The trim removed 2 bases at V and 4 bases at J, leaving 6 bases unmatched. Input material: T cells isolated from PBMCs. The chain recombines TRBV4-2 with TRBJ1-1; 8 bases fit TRBD1. The source is a human donor in good health. The CDR3 nucleotides read TGTGCCAGCAGCCAAATGAGGACAGGGAGCACTGAAGCTTTCTTT. This gives the protein CASSQMRTGSTEAFF.